This T cell receptor (beta chain) originates from a study of cytomegalovirus exposure and HLA in healthy donors. The PCR made use of 60 Vbeta and 13 Jbeta primers. This table comes from immunoSEQ multiplex PCR, and its TCRdb copy is limited to in-frame clones, with some not included. The profile shows about 130,000 clones, 80% of them singletons. This CDR3 is built from 14 residues. The germline V gene encodes CDR1 ENHRY and CDR2 SYGVKD. The V end was cut by 4 bases, the J end by 1 base, with 11 bases between. This clone has just a few counts. The sample consisted of PBMCs. This chain connects TRBV10-3 to TRBJ2-7, with D maybe TRBD2 (6 bases). This TCR came from a man aged 25-40 years in good health and CMV-seronegative. The CDR3 spells CAISAGSASYEQYF. The CDR3 region has the DNA TGTGCCATCAGTGCCGGGAGCGCATCCTACGAGCAGTACTTC.